This T cell receptor (beta chain) was captured by sequencing in a study of OX40 agonist ivuxolimab in advanced cancers. For the study at large: Ivuxolimab doses were 0.01, 0.1, 0.3, 1.5, 3 or 10 mg/kg every 2 weeks. General study results and limits: CD4+ T cells averaged fewer expanded clones than CD8+ T cells.

This clone was seen only a few times. Its antigen is as yet unknown. Here immunoSEQ multiplex PCR was the method, and the copy in TCRdb shows in-frame clones only, minus some. The sample yields about 94,000 clones, 87% seen once. Germline lookup yields CDR1 SQVTM and CDR2 ANQGSEA. The CDR3 extends over 11 amino acids. Unmatched junction bases numbered 1, after V lost 3 bases and J lost 8 bases. The TCR sequence derives from an adult with an advanced solid tumor such as melanoma, head and neck, liver or kidney cancer. The input for sequencing was CD4+ or CD8+ T cells sorted from blood, taken in a trial of the OX40 agonist ivuxolimab. The chain recombines TRBV29-1 with TRBJ1-2; 9 bases map to TRBD1. The CDR3 is CSVDTGGGYTF. CDR3 DNA sequence: TGCAGCGTTGATACAGGGGGCGGCTACACCTTC.